These T cell receptor beta chains were read from a single sample in a study of control samples from healthy donors and cancer patients. Profiled with immunoSEQ multiplex PCR; TCRdb holds only in-frame clones, not every one. The repertoire consists of some 250,000 clones, with almost 85% occurring once and the leading ten covering approximately 12%. Sequenced material: PBMCs. The receptors shown here come from a woman aged 60 to 75 with lung cancer. The CDR3 runs from the conserved cysteine through the conserved F or W. Fields, in order: V gene, J gene, CDR3 protein.

>TRBV9|TRBJ2-7
CASSPRGGATKQYF
>TRBV3-1/TRBV3-2|TRBJ2-2
CASRRDGLAGELFF
>TRBV10-3|TRBJ2-5
CAISEQGHQETQYF
>TRBV5-1|TRBJ2-5
CASSSGQGFETQYF
>TRBV5-1|TRBJ1-6
CASSGDSGQGIPLHF
>TRBV18|TRBJ1-5
CASSRGQIEPQHF
>TRBV5-4|TRBJ2-1
CASSLFSSSSYNEQFF
>TRBV5-1|TRBJ2-5
CASSSLTGSETQYF
>TRBV2|TRBJ1-2
CASRAGTGAVGYTF
>TRBV3-1/TRBV3-2|TRBJ2-1
CASSRLAGRGYEQFF
>TRBV6-6|TRBJ2-1
CASSFGQEQFF
>TRBV24-1|TRBJ1-2
CATSAEGYGYTF
>TRBV9|TRBJ2-1
CASSANENEQFF
>TRBV5-5|TRBJ2-1
CASSLKGGGEQFF
>TRBV3-1/TRBV3-2|TRBJ1-3
CASSQAGEGNTIYF
>TRBV7-9|TRBJ1-6
CASSLVGMGNSPLHF